These T cell receptor beta chains were read from a single sample in a study of glioma-infiltrating T cells. A single record per CDR3 protein comes from TCRdb applying MiXCR to the multiplex PCR reads. The table lists 300,000 to 450,000 distinct CDR3 sequences, 41% of them singletons. Sequences were obtained from glioma tissue, nonneoplastic brain tissue, or PBMCs (not recorded which). The receptors originated from a human donor with low-grade glioma or glioblastoma, undergoing nonglioma brain surgery, or in good health (not recorded which). CDR3s include the opening cysteine and the closing phenylalanine or tryptophan. The D gene is left open where the match is weak. Clone size is given for some rows only: seen once, a few or many times, or a class if the clone is expanded.

J	D	size	V	CDR3	DNA
TRBJ2-7	TRBD2	few	TRBV29-1	CSVGGGEGSYEQYF	TGCAGCGTGGGGGGAGGGGAAGGCTCCTACGAGCAGTACTTC
TRBJ2-3	TRBD2	few	TRBV20-1	CSARASGVADTQYF	TGCAGTGCCAGAGCTAGCGGGGTGGCAGATACGCAGTATTTT
TRBJ1-2	-	many	TRBV6-1	CASSEESDSEGGYTF	TGTGCCAGCAGTGAAGAGAGCGACAGCGAGGGTGGCTACACCTTC
TRBJ1-3	TRBD1	-	TRBV6-1	CAIEGAGRTIYF	TGTGCCATCGAGGGGGCAGGTCGCACCATATATTTT
TRBJ2-5	-	once	TRBV7-2	CASSLTGQTQETQYF	TGTGCCAGCAGCTTAACCGGACAGACCCAAGAGACCCAGTACTTC
TRBJ2-1	-	-	TRBV7-2	CASSLTQGNEQFF	TGTGCCAGCAGCTTAACCCAGGGCAATGAGCAGTTCTTC
TRBJ1-5	-	many	TRBV7-2	CASSLSPQGGNQPQHF	TGTGCCAGCAGCCTATCCCCACAGGGAGGCAATCAGCCCCAGCATTTT
TRBJ2-7	TRBD2	many	TRBV7-6	CASSLVAGGDEQYF	TGTGCCAGCAGCTTAGTAGCGGGAGGGGACGAGCAGTACTTC
TRBJ1-6	-	-	TRBV28	CASSLLGSSYNSPLHF	TGTGCCAGCAGTTTATTGGGGAGCTCCTATAATTCACCCCTCCACTTT
TRBJ2-3	TRBD2	many	TRBV28	CASPPGAGGTGDTQYF	TGTGCCAGCCCCCCCGGCGCGGGAGGCACCGGGGATACGCAGTATTTT
TRBJ2-7	-	few	TRBV19	CASSLRRDTPYEQYF	TGTGCCAGTAGTCTCAGGCGGGACACTCCATACGAGCAGTACTTC
TRBJ2-1	-	few	TRBV4-3	CASSQDIGGEQFF	TGCGCCAGCAGCCAAGATATAGGCGGCGAGCAGTTCTTC
TRBJ2-7	-	-	TRBV4-3	CASSQEAGQWGSYEQYF	TGCGCCAGCAGCCAAGAGGCAGGACAGTGGGGCTCCTACGAGCAGTACTTC
TRBJ2-1	-	many	TRBV27	CASSHGYEQFF	TGTGCCAGCAGCCATGGCTATGAGCAGTTCTTC
TRBJ2-3	-	-	TRBV12-3/TRBV12-4	CASSLDHRSTDTQYF	TGTGCCAGCAGTTTAGATCACAGGAGCACAGATACGCAGTATTTT
TRBJ1-1	TRBD1	-	TRBV7-9	CASSLGRQGVKTEAFF	TGTGCCAGCAGCTTAGGCCGACAGGGGGTGAAAACTGAAGCTTTCTTT
TRBJ2-3	TRBD2	-	TRBV20-1	CSARDSGRATDTQYF	TGCAGTGCTAGAGATAGCGGGAGGGCTACAGATACGCAGTATTTT
TRBJ2-3	TRBD1	-	TRBV6-1	CANSLVFGTDMQYF	TGTGCCAACAGTCTAGTGTTTGGGACAGATATGCAGTATTTT
TRBJ2-7	-	-	TRBV20-1	CSASKERSSSYEQYF	TGCAGTGCTAGTAAGGAGCGAAGTAGCTCCTACGAGCAGTACTTC
TRBJ2-3	TRBD2	-	TRBV6-5	CARSYGPSGRGTDTQYF	TGTGCCAGAAGTTACGGTCCTAGCGGGAGAGGCACAGATACGCAGTATTTT
TRBJ1-5	-	-	TRBV28	CASSLRGPHQPQHF	TGTGCCAGCAGTTTAAGGGGTCCCCATCAGCCCCAGCATTTT
TRBJ1-2	-	many	TRBV15	CATSREGRYGYTF	TGTGCCACCAGCAGAGAGGGGCGCTATGGCTACACCTTC
TRBJ1-6	-	many	TRBV7-9	CASSPSGGGSPLHF	TGTGCCAGCAGCCCGTCGGGTGGTGGTTCACCCCTCCACTTT
TRBJ2-1	-	-	TRBV6-2/TRBV6-3	CASSYVGRSYNEQFF	TGTGCCAGCAGTTACGTCGGGAGATCCTACAATGAGCAGTTCTTC
TRBJ2-1	-	few	TRBV20-1	CSATYPTSGNNEQFF	TGCAGTGCAACCTATCCCACTTCCGGAAACAATGAGCAGTTCTTC
TRBJ1-6	-	few	TRBV7-2	CASSPAGHSNSPLHF	TGTGCCAGCAGCCCGGCGGGACACTCAAATTCACCCCTCCACTTT
TRBJ2-5	TRBD1	-	TRBV6-1	CASSNVDRSQETQYF	TGTGCCAGCAGCAACGTGGACAGGAGTCAAGAGACCCAGTACTTC
TRBJ2-1	-	-	TRBV24-1	CATSDPGEKGSNEQFF	TGTGCCACCAGTGATCCAGGTGAGAAGGGGAGCAATGAGCAGTTCTTC
TRBJ2-1	TRBD1	many	TRBV28	CASSLRQGLHSEQFF	TGTGCCAGCAGTCTAAGACAGGGGCTTCACAGTGAGCAGTTCTTC
TRBJ2-7	TRBD1	few	TRBV5-4	CASSLGGDRDVEQYF	TGTGCCAGCAGCTTGGGCGGTGACAGGGATGTCGAGCAGTACTTC
TRBJ2-3	TRBD2	few	TRBV19	CASSMGLAGGYTQYF	TGTGCCAGTAGTATGGGGCTAGCGGGAGGATATACGCAGTATTTT
TRBJ2-1	TRBD2	many	TRBV6-2/TRBV6-3	CASSWGGGVVEQFF	TGTGCCAGCAGTTGGGGGGGTGGAGTGGTTGAGCAGTTCTTC
TRBJ2-7	TRBD1	-	TRBV6-1	CASRNLYGTGGYEQYF	TGTGCCAGCAGGAACCTCTACGGGACAGGGGGCTACGAGCAGTACTTC
TRBJ2-3	-	many	TRBV7-9	CASSPGEGDTDTQYF	TGTGCCAGCAGCCCCGGAGAGGGGGACACAGATACGCAGTATTTT
TRBJ2-7	TRBD2	-	TRBV4-1	CASSQDSRTSGSFEQYF	TGCGCCAGCAGCCAAGATAGCAGGACTAGCGGGAGTTTCGAGCAGTACTTC
TRBJ1-6	-	few	TRBV4-3	CASSQESTRSSSYNSPLHF	TGCGCCAGCAGCCAAGAATCCACCCGATCGAGCTCCTATAATTCACCCCTCCACTTT
TRBJ2-5	TRBD2	-	TRBV20-1	CSASIAVRGGGTQYF	TGCAGTGCTAGCATAGCGGTTCGCGGGGGGGGGACCCAGTACTTC
TRBJ2-7	-	-	TRBV28	CASTLGGQGGYEQYF	TGTGCCAGCACCCTAGGGGGCCAGGGGGGGTACGAGCAGTACTTC
TRBJ1-1	-	few	TRBV6-2/TRBV6-3	CASLAPRRMNTEAFF	TGTGCCAGCCTCGCCCCGAGGAGGATGAACACTGAAGCTTTCTTT
TRBJ2-7	TRBD2	many	TRBV4-1	CASSLLAGGEAYEQYF	TGCGCCAGCAGCCTTCTAGCGGGAGGTGAGGCCTACGAGCAGTACTTC
TRBJ1-5	TRBD1	few	TRBV20-1	CSARPWTGPYQPQHF	TGCAGTGCTAGACCATGGACAGGGCCTTATCAGCCCCAGCATTTT
TRBJ2-4	TRBD2	many	TRBV28	CASSLGGSWTKNIQYF	TGTGCCAGCAGTTTGGGGGGGAGTTGGACCAAAAACATTCAGTACTTC
TRBJ2-7	-	-	TRBV27	CASRTSGTQFYEQYF	TGTGCCAGCCGGACTTCAGGGACGCAGTTCTACGAGCAGTACTTC
TRBJ2-7	-	many	TRBV28	CASSLGVSLYEQYF	TGTGCCAGCAGTTTAGGTGTGTCCCTTTACGAGCAGTACTTC
TRBJ2-1	-	-	TRBV6-2/TRBV6-3	CASSYSKVGPSYNEQFF	TGTGCCAGCAGTTACTCGAAGGTCGGCCCAAGCTACAATGAGCAGTTCTTC
TRBJ2-7	TRBD1	-	TRBV15	CATSRKGQGIPYEQYF	TGTGCCACCAGCAGAAAGGGACAGGGGATCCCCTACGAGCAGTACTTC
TRBJ1-2	TRBD1	many	TRBV6-6	CASSYGQGLYGYTF	TGTGCCAGCAGTTACGGACAGGGACTCTATGGCTACACCTTC
TRBJ2-7	TRBD2	-	TRBV12-3/TRBV12-4	CASRNSGRAYEQYF	TGTGCCAGCAGGAATAGCGGGAGGGCCTACGAGCAGTACTTC
TRBJ2-1	TRBD2	many	TRBV20-1	CSATLAGPNNEQFF	TGCAGTGCTACCCTAGCGGGGCCAAATAATGAGCAGTTCTTC
TRBJ2-7	TRBD1	few	TRBV15	CATSRKTGQGSYEQYF	TGTGCCACCAGCAGAAAAACGGGACAGGGGTCCTACGAGCAGTACTTC